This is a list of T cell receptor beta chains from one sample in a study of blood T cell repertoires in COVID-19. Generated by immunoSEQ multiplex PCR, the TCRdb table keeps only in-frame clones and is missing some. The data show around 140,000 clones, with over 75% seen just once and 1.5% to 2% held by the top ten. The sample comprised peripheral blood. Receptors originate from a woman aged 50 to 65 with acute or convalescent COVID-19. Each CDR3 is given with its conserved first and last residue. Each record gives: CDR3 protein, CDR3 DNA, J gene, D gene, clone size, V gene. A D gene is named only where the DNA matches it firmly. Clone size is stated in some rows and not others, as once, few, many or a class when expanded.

CDR3 protein: CASRGDSYNEQFF; CDR3 DNA: TGTGCCAGCAGGGGGGACAGCTACAATGAGCAGTTCTTC; J gene: TRBJ2-1; D gene: TRBD1; clone size: -; V gene: TRBV28
CDR3 protein: CASSPGFDNEKLFF; CDR3 DNA: TGTGCCAGCAGCCCAGGGTTCGACAATGAAAAACTGTTTTTT; J gene: TRBJ1-4; D gene: -; clone size: once; V gene: TRBV4-2
CDR3 protein: CSVEDRVYGYTF; CDR3 DNA: TGCAGCGTTGAAGACCGAGTCTATGGCTACACCTTC; J gene: TRBJ1-2; D gene: -; clone size: -; V gene: TRBV29-1
CDR3 protein: CASSPVRVNQGAKNIQYF; CDR3 DNA: TGTGCCAGCAGCCCGGTCCGGGTTAACCAGGGAGCCAAAAACATTCAGTACTTC; J gene: TRBJ2-4; D gene: -; clone size: -; V gene: TRBV27
CDR3 protein: CASSSRGGGGYTF; CDR3 DNA: TGTGCCAGCAGCTCCCGCGGGGGGGGCGGCTACACCTTC; J gene: TRBJ1-2; D gene: -; clone size: -; V gene: TRBV3-1/TRBV3-2
CDR3 protein: CASSARQGDPYEQYF; CDR3 DNA: TGTGCCAGCAGCGCAAGACAGGGGGATCCCTACGAGCAGTACTTC; J gene: TRBJ2-7; D gene: TRBD1; clone size: -; V gene: TRBV7-9
CDR3 protein: CATSRWDRRNQETQYF; CDR3 DNA: TGTGCCACCAGCAGATGGGACAGGCGGAATCAAGAGACCCAGTACTTC; J gene: TRBJ2-5; D gene: TRBD1; clone size: -; V gene: TRBV15
CDR3 protein: CASSLVGDTWMNTEAFF; CDR3 DNA: TGTGCCAGCAGCTTAGTGGGGGACACCTGGATGAACACTGAAGCTTTCTTT; J gene: TRBJ1-1; D gene: -; clone size: -; V gene: TRBV7-9
CDR3 protein: CASSQGQGKGDTQYF; CDR3 DNA: TGCGCCAGCAGTCAAGGACAGGGAAAGGGAGATACGCAGTATTTT; J gene: TRBJ2-3; D gene: TRBD1; clone size: -; V gene: TRBV10-1
CDR3 protein: CASSYSGKNTEAFF; CDR3 DNA: TGTGCCAGCAGTTACTCGGGCAAGAACACTGAAGCTTTCTTT; J gene: TRBJ1-1; D gene: -; clone size: -; V gene: TRBV6-6
CDR3 protein: CASSVATSPRETQYF; CDR3 DNA: TGTGCCAGCAGCGTAGCGACTAGCCCCCGGGAGACCCAGTACTTC; J gene: TRBJ2-5; D gene: TRBD2; clone size: -; V gene: TRBV13
CDR3 protein: CASSLGGSGYTF; CDR3 DNA: TGTGCCAGCAGCTTAGGCGGTTCTGGCTACACCTTC; J gene: TRBJ1-2; D gene: -; clone size: -; V gene: TRBV11-2
CDR3 protein: CASSQGTGRFYYGYTF; CDR3 DNA: TGTGCCAGCAGCCAAGGGACAGGGCGCTTTTACTATGGCTACACCTTC; J gene: TRBJ1-2; D gene: TRBD1; clone size: -; V gene: TRBV3-1/TRBV3-2
CDR3 protein: CATRLAGGNEQFF; CDR3 DNA: TGTGCCACCAGACTAGCGGGAGGCAATGAGCAGTTCTTC; J gene: TRBJ2-1; D gene: TRBD2; clone size: -; V gene: TRBV15
CDR3 protein: CASSLDKQPYSNQPQHF; CDR3 DNA: TGTGCCAGCAGCTTAGATAAACAGCCTTATAGCAATCAGCCCCAGCATTTT; J gene: TRBJ1-5; D gene: -; clone size: -; V gene: TRBV11-3
CDR3 protein: CASSELGASGELFF; CDR3 DNA: TGTGCCAGCAGTGAATTGGGAGCGTCCGGGGAGCTGTTTTTT; J gene: TRBJ2-2; D gene: -; clone size: -; V gene: TRBV2
CDR3 protein: CASRGLADSDTQYF; CDR3 DNA: TGTGCCAGCAGGGGACTAGCGGATTCAGATACGCAGTATTTT; J gene: TRBJ2-3; D gene: TRBD2; clone size: -; V gene: TRBV27
CDR3 protein: CASSLSTMNYGYTF; CDR3 DNA: TGTGCCAGCAGTTTATCGACTATGAACTATGGCTACACCTTC; J gene: TRBJ1-2; D gene: -; clone size: -; V gene: TRBV27
CDR3 protein: CASSLRPGSEQFF; CDR3 DNA: TGTGCCAGCAGTTTACGTCCAGGAAGTGAGCAGTTCTTC; J gene: TRBJ2-1; D gene: -; clone size: -; V gene: TRBV27
CDR3 protein: CASSLYLRLDIDNEQFF; CDR3 DNA: TGTGCCAGCAGTTTATATCTCCGGCTCGACATCGACAATGAGCAGTTCTTC; J gene: TRBJ2-1; D gene: -; clone size: once; V gene: TRBV27
CDR3 protein: CASSQDRAEAFF; CDR3 DNA: TGTGCCAGCAGCCAAGACAGGGCTGAAGCTTTCTTT; J gene: TRBJ1-1; D gene: -; clone size: -; V gene: TRBV3-1/TRBV3-2
CDR3 protein: CAWTGAQETQYF; CDR3 DNA: TGTGCCTGGACAGGGGCCCAAGAGACCCAGTACTTC; J gene: TRBJ2-5; D gene: -; clone size: -; V gene: TRBV30
CDR3 protein: CASSFSRAGGELTKTDTQYF; CDR3 DNA: TGCGCCAGCAGCTTCAGTAGGGCTGGCGGGGAGTTGACTAAGACAGATACGCAGTATTTT; J gene: TRBJ2-3; D gene: -; clone size: once; V gene: TRBV5-1
CDR3 protein: CASSLVPSSYTF; CDR3 DNA: TGTGCCAGCAGCTTGGTTCCCTCGTCCTACACCTTC; J gene: TRBJ1-2; D gene: -; clone size: -; V gene: TRBV5-8
CDR3 protein: CASSTGTRGEQPQHF; CDR3 DNA: TGTGCCAGTAGTACGGGGACACGGGGAGAACAGCCCCAGCATTTT; J gene: TRBJ1-5; D gene: -; clone size: -; V gene: TRBV19
CDR3 protein: CASSFSGDYTGELFF; CDR3 DNA: TGCGCCAGCAGCTTTTCAGGGGATTACACCGGGGAGCTGTTTTTT; J gene: TRBJ2-2; D gene: -; clone size: -; V gene: TRBV5-1
CDR3 protein: CASSQVRDRDYNEQFF; CDR3 DNA: TGCGCCAGCAGCCAAGTACGAGACAGGGACTACAATGAGCAGTTCTTC; J gene: TRBJ2-1; D gene: TRBD1; clone size: -; V gene: TRBV4-1
CDR3 protein: CATSTEANYGYTF; CDR3 DNA: TGTGCCACATCGACAGAAGCTAACTATGGCTACACCTTC; J gene: TRBJ1-2; D gene: -; clone size: few; V gene: TRBV24-1
CDR3 protein: CSALAGDSYEQYF; CDR3 DNA: TGCAGCGCCCTAGCGGGAGACTCCTACGAGCAGTACTTC; J gene: TRBJ2-7; D gene: TRBD2; clone size: -; V gene: TRBV29-1
CDR3 protein: CASRETGTRGNTIYF; CDR3 DNA: TGTGCCAGCAGGGAGACAGGGACAAGAGGAAACACCATATATTTT; J gene: TRBJ1-3; D gene: TRBD1; clone size: -; V gene: TRBV28
CDR3 protein: CASSLVGSNNSPLHF; CDR3 DNA: TGTGCCAGCAGTTTAGTTGGCAGTAATAATTCACCCCTCCACTTT; J gene: TRBJ1-6; D gene: -; clone size: -; V gene: TRBV27
CDR3 protein: CASSLMPVSYEQYF; CDR3 DNA: TGTGCCAGCAGCTTAATGCCAGTCTCCTACGAGCAGTACTTC; J gene: TRBJ2-7; D gene: -; clone size: -; V gene: TRBV7-9
CDR3 protein: CASSSAGGFSEQYF; CDR3 DNA: TGTGCCAGCAGTTCCGCGGGGGGGTTCTCCGAGCAGTACTTC; J gene: TRBJ2-7; D gene: TRBD2; clone size: -; V gene: TRBV6-5
CDR3 protein: CASSLDRVLDNEQFF; CDR3 DNA: TGCGCCAGCAGCTTGGACCGAGTCCTCGACAATGAGCAGTTCTTC; J gene: TRBJ2-1; D gene: -; clone size: -; V gene: TRBV5-1
CDR3 protein: CASSPRSPAGGADTQYF; CDR3 DNA: TGTGCCAGCTCACCACGGAGCCCCGCGGGAGGCGCAGATACGCAGTATTTT; J gene: TRBJ2-3; D gene: TRBD2; clone size: once; V gene: TRBV18
CDR3 protein: CASSWDSYEQYF; CDR3 DNA: TGTGCCAGCAGCTGGGACAGCTACGAGCAGTACTTC; J gene: TRBJ2-7; D gene: TRBD1; clone size: -; V gene: TRBV7-9
CDR3 protein: CASSEPDFVRHTEAFF; CDR3 DNA: TGTGCCAGCAGTGAACCAGACTTTGTCAGACACACTGAAGCTTTCTTT; J gene: TRBJ1-1; D gene: -; clone size: -; V gene: TRBV2
CDR3 protein: CASSPNTGSSNQPQHF; CDR3 DNA: TGTGCCAGCTCACCAAATACAGGGAGTAGCAATCAGCCCCAGCATTTT; J gene: TRBJ1-5; D gene: -; clone size: -; V gene: TRBV18
CDR3 protein: CASSQGQYNNEQFF; CDR3 DNA: TGCGCCAGCAGCCAAGGGCAGTACAACAATGAGCAGTTCTTC; J gene: TRBJ2-1; D gene: -; clone size: -; V gene: TRBV4-1
CDR3 protein: CASSRKVLAGGNTDTQYF; CDR3 DNA: TGTGCCAGCAGCAGAAAGGTACTAGCGGGAGGCAACACAGATACGCAGTATTTT; J gene: TRBJ2-3; D gene: TRBD2; clone size: few; V gene: TRBV3-1/TRBV3-2
CDR3 protein: CASSLVGNWQASSYEQYF; CDR3 DNA: TGTGCCAGCAGCTTAGTGGGTAACTGGCAGGCAAGCTCCTACGAGCAGTACTTC; J gene: TRBJ2-7; D gene: -; clone size: -; V gene: TRBV7-9
CDR3 protein: CASSLVPGGQETQYF; CDR3 DNA: TGCGCCAGCAGCTTGGTCCCTGGGGGGCAAGAGACCCAGTACTTC; J gene: TRBJ2-5; D gene: -; clone size: few; V gene: TRBV5-1
CDR3 protein: CASRTGITYEQYF; CDR3 DNA: TGTGCCAGCCGGACAGGGATAACCTACGAGCAGTACTTC; J gene: TRBJ2-7; D gene: TRBD1; clone size: -; V gene: TRBV6-5
CDR3 protein: CAISGGQGETGANVLTF; CDR3 DNA: TGTGCCATCAGTGGGGGACAGGGTGAGACTGGGGCCAACGTCCTGACTTTC; J gene: TRBJ2-6; D gene: TRBD1; clone size: -; V gene: TRBV10-3
CDR3 protein: CASSLDGKSTDTQYF; CDR3 DNA: TGCGCCAGCAGCTTGGACGGGAAGAGCACAGATACGCAGTATTTT; J gene: TRBJ2-3; D gene: -; clone size: -; V gene: TRBV5-1
CDR3 protein: CASSQIGPQGRGGYTF; CDR3 DNA: TGTGCCAGCAGCCAAATCGGACCCCAGGGGCGAGGTGGCTACACCTTC; J gene: TRBJ1-2; D gene: -; clone size: -; V gene: TRBV27
CDR3 protein: CASRPGISGNTIYF; CDR3 DNA: TGTGCCAGCCGCCCAGGGATCTCTGGAAACACCATATATTTT; J gene: TRBJ1-3; D gene: -; clone size: -; V gene: TRBV7-6
CDR3 protein: CASSRTGFEKLFF; CDR3 DNA: TGTGCCAGCTCTCGGACAGGGTTTGAAAAACTGTTTTTT; J gene: TRBJ1-4; D gene: TRBD1; clone size: -; V gene: TRBV18
CDR3 protein: CASSQPSSYEQYF; CDR3 DNA: TGTGCCAGCAGCCAACCGAGCTCCTACGAGCAGTACTTC; J gene: TRBJ2-7; D gene: -; clone size: -; V gene: TRBV3-1/TRBV3-2
CDR3 protein: CASSDGVAGATDTQYF; CDR3 DNA: TGTGCCAGCAGTGACGGGGTAGCGGGGGCCACAGATACGCAGTATTTT; J gene: TRBJ2-3; D gene: TRBD2; clone size: few; V gene: TRBV6-4